Sequencing of this T cell receptor beta chain was carried out in a study of cytomegalovirus exposure and HLA in healthy donors. General study findings and limits: There were under 200 TCR beta chains listed as cytomegalovirus-associated. Most TCRs appeared rarely, but some public TCRs recurred in many donors.

Turning to this clone: The target antigen is unknown.

The germline CDR1 and CDR2 sequences are MDHEN and SYDVKM. Losses at the gene ends were 9 bases for V and 4 bases for J; bases not matched to a gene: 5. This CDR3 comprises 12 residues. Using immunoSEQ multiplex PCR, the repertoire was profiled, and TCRdb retains in-frame clones only, with some absent. The sample records under 400,000 clones, roughly 88% being singletons. The rearrangement uses TRBV28 and TRBJ1-2; TRBD1 matches at 7 bases. This sequence was found in a woman aged 18-29 years in good health and CMV-seronegative. The sequenced material came from PBMCs. CDR3 residues: CASQSGGYGYTF. DNA of the CDR3: TGTGCCAGTCAGTCAGGGGGCTATGGCTACACCTTC.